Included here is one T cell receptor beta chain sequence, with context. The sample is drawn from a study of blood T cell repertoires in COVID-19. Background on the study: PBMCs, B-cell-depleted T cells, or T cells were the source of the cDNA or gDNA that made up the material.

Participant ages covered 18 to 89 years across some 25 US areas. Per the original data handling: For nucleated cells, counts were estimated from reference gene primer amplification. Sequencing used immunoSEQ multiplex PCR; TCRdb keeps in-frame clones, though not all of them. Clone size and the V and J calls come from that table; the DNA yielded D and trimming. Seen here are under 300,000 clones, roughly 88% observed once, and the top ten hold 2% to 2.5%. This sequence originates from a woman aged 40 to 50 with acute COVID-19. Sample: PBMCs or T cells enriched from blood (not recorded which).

CDR3 coding DNA: TGTGCCAGCACCCCCGGGACAGGGAGGACCGGGGAGCTGTTTTTT. This sequence encodes CASTPGTGRTGELFF. This chain connects TRBV11-3 to TRBJ2-2; TRBD1 agrees at 9 bases. Trimming took 7 bases from V and 5 from J; bases not matched to a gene: 8. Looked up from germline, CDR1 is SGHNT and CDR2 is YENEEA. This CDR3 has 15 residues.